This T cell receptor beta chain was sequenced during a study of cytomegalovirus exposure and HLA in healthy donors. Across the whole study: Caucasian-associated ancestry cluster membership applied to about four fifths of 398 genotyped donors.

Germline CDR1 and CDR2: SNHLY and FYNNEI. V was shortened by 5 bases and J by 0 bases, with 13 bases between the two germline ends. The CDR3 runs to 15 residues. Findings of the study overall: Per a later analysis, HLA-associated TCR beta chains showed more clonal expansion than other, equally common TCR beta chains. CMV serostatus was the sole immune exposure data available. A later look showed TCR association rates differing by HLA locus, highest for DRB1 and lowest for HLA-C.

Amplification used 60 Vbeta primers and 13 Jbeta primers. The repertoire was sequenced with immunoSEQ multiplex PCR; TCRdb's copy has only in-frame clones and lacks some. The table lists over 150,000 clones, approximately 80% of them singletons, with 9.5% to 15% in the top ten. A word on this clone: The target antigen is unknown.

The J gene is TRBJ1-2, the V gene TRBV2, with D tentatively TRBD1 (6 bases). The clonotype originates from a man aged 25 to 40 in good health and CMV-seropositive. The sequencing input was PBMCs. The CDR3 here is CASSRRGLTNYGYTF. In DNA form, the CDR3 reads TGTGCCAGCAGTAGGCGGGGGCTTACTAACTATGGCTACACCTTC.